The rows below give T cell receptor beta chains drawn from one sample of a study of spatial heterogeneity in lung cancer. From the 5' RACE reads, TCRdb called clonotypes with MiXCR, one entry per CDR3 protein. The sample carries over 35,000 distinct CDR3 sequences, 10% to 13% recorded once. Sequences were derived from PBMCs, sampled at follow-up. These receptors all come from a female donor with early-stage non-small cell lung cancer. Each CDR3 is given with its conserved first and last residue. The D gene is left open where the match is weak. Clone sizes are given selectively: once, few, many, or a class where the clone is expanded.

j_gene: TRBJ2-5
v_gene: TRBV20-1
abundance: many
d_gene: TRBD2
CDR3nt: TGCAGTGCTAGAGAAGGCCCACAGCGGGGGTCGGAGACCCAGTACTTC
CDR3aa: CSAREGPQRGSETQYF

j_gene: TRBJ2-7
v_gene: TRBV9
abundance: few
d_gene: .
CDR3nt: TGTGCCAGCAGCGCAAGCGAACAGGGAAAGGGCTCCTACGAGCAGTACTTC
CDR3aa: CASSASEQGKGSYEQYF

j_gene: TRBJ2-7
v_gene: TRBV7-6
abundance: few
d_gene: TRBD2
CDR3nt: TGTGCCAGCAGCTGGGTCGGCGCGGGGGCCTACGAGCAGTACTTC
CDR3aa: CASSWVGAGAYEQYF

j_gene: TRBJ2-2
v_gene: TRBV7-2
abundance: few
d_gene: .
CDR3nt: TGTGCCAGCAGCTTAGGGCAGGGACGGACCGGGGAGCTGTTTTTT
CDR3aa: CASSLGQGRTGELFF

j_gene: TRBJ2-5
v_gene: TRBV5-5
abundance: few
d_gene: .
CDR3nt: TGTGCCAGCAGCCCTAACTGGTACCAAGAGACCCAGTACTTC
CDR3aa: CASSPNWYQETQYF

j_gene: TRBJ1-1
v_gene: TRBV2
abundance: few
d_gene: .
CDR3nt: TGTGCCAGCGGGAACACCCTGGGGAACACTGAAGCTTTCTTT
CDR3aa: CASGNTLGNTEAFF

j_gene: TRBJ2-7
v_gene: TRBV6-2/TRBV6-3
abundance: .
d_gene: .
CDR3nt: TGTGCCAGCAGTTACACCTCCTACGAGCAGTACTTC
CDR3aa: CASSYTSYEQYF

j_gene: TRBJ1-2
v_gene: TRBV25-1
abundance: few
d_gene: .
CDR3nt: TGTGCCAGCAGTGAATACGACAGGAGATATGGCTACACCTTC
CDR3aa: CASSEYDRRYGYTF

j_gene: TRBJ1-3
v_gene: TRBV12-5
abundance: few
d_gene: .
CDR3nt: TGTGCTAGTGGTTTGGGACCCCAGGGATTTGGAAACACCATATATTTT
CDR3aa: CASGLGPQGFGNTIYF

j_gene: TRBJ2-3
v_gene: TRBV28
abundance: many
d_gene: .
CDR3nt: TGTGCCAGCACCGCCGGGGCCGGGTTGGGCGATACGCAGTATTTT
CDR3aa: CASTAGAGLGDTQYF